Below, 14 T cell receptor beta chains from the same sample are listed, as sequenced in a study of CD8 T cells in Susac syndrome. Reverse transcription of roughly 0.5 to 1 ug RNA used random hexamers. TCRdb re-analysed the immunoSEQ multiplex PCR reads in MiXCR, keeping a single row per CDR3 protein. Of about 300,000 distinct CDR3 sequences listed, 65% to 90% are singletons. The sequencing input was CD8+ T cells from PBMCs. These receptors were obtained from a human donor with multiple sclerosis.

A single count supports this clonotype. The genes are TRBV5-5 and TRBJ1-1; no definite D call. Trimming removed 3 bases at V and 4 bases at J, with 7 bases between. The length of the CDR3 is 12 residues. The germline gives CDR1 SGHKS, CDR2 YYEKEE (reference sequence). The CDR3, as DNA: TGTGCCAGCAGCTACGTAGGCACTGAAGCTTTCTTT. Translating gives CASSYVGTEAFF.

V usage is TRBV27 and J usage is TRBJ2-3, with D possibly being TRBD1 (6 bases). The CDR3 is 15 residues long. The V gene lost 8 bases and the J gene lost 3 bases, with 18 bases spanning the gap. Germline V gene sequence: CDR1 MNHEY, CDR2 SMNVEV (reference sequence). The chain's CDR3 is CASGPSRGVTDTQYF. The CDR3 DNA reads as TGTGCCAGCGGTCCGAGCAGGGGCGTTACAGATACGCAGTATTTT.

V is TRBV7-9 and J is TRBJ2-1; D is possibly TRBD2 (6 bases). Trimming took off 4 bases at V and 0 bases at J, with 22 bases between the two ends. CDR1 and CDR2 (germline): SEHNR, FQNEAQ (reference sequence). This CDR3 comprises 19 residues. CDR3 region: CASSSTGLGGAISYNEQFF. In nucleotides, the CDR3 is TGTGCCAGCAGCTCTACCGGACTCGGGGGAGCCATCTCCTACAATGAGCAGTTCTTC.

The J gene is TRBJ2-2, the V gene TRBV27; D is unclear. Trimming shortened V by 1 base and J by 4 bases, and 10 bases separated the two germline ends. Germline lookup yields CDR1 MNHEY and CDR2 SMNVEV (reference sequence). The CDR3 is 15 residues long. CDR3 DNA: TGTGCCAGCAGTTTATTTCAGGTTCCCACCGGGGAGCTGTTTTTT. Protein product: CASSLFQVPTGELFF.

The chain recombines TRBV6-1 with TRBJ2-3; D perhaps matches TRBD2 (6 bases). CDR1 is MNHNS, CDR2 SASEGT, per germline. The CDR3 is made up of 15 amino acids. The V gene lost 0 bases and the J gene lost 0 bases, with 7 bases spanning the gap. CDR3 protein: CASSEAGTSTDTQYF. Here the CDR3 DNA reads TGTGCCAGCAGTGAAGCGGGGACTAGCACAGATACGCAGTATTTT.

The chain links TRBV20-1 to TRBJ2-7, with no clear D. Per germline, CDR1 DFQATT and CDR2 SNEGSKA (reference sequence). The CDR3 is 16 residues long. V was trimmed by 2 bases and J by 3 bases, leaving 20 bases between them. CDR3 protein: CSARPKQRNLIYEQYF. CDR3 nucleotides: TGCAGTGCTAGACCCAAACAGAGGAACCTCATCTACGAGCAGTACTTC.

The V and J genes are TRBV11-2 and TRBJ1-1; possible D gene TRBD1, 5 bases. Trimming cost V 5 bases and J 1 base, with 23 bases left between them. The germline gives CDR1 SGHAT, CDR2 FQNNGV. The CDR3 runs to 18 residues. The CDR3 bases are TGTGCCAGCAGCCTAGGACACGGACAATATAGCTCGAACACTGAAGCTTTCTTT. Protein sequence: CASSLGHGQYSSNTEAFF.

The chain recombines TRBV12-3 or TRBV12-4 with TRBJ2-1, with 7 bases that match TRBD2. After removal of 7 bases from V and 14 bases from J, the junction contained 14 bases not matched to a gene. The CDR3 length is 13 residues. CDR3 sequence (DNA): TGTGCCAGCACTCCGACTAGCCGCCCTGATGAGTTCTTC. Translation: CASTPTSRPDEFF.

The chain combines TRBV29-1 with TRBJ2-5; a possible D gene is TRBD2 (5 bases). The V gene lost 3 bases and the J gene lost 5 bases, with 7 bases spanning the gap. Germline CDR1 is SQVTM and CDR2 is ANQGSEA. The CDR3 runs 11 residues. The CDR3 DNA reads as TGCAGCGTTGACTCGGGGGAGACCCAGTACTTC. Protein sequence: CSVDSGETQYF.

This chain connects TRBV20-1 to TRBJ1-1; D may be TRBD1 (5 bases). The CDR3 totals 14 residues. The V gene's germline CDR1 is DFQATT and CDR2 SNEGSKA (reference sequence). V was trimmed by 6 bases and J by 0 bases, leaving 14 bases between them. The CDR3 reads CSAPDKGMNTEAFF. As DNA, the CDR3 is TGCAGTGCCCCCGATAAGGGGATGAACACTGAAGCTTTCTTT.

J is TRBJ2-1 and V is TRBV7-2; D unclear. The CDR3 is 15 residues long. Trimming took 3 bases from V and 0 from J, leaving 9 bases between them. CDR1 and CDR2 from the germline V gene are SGHTA and FQGNSA. The CDR3 DNA reads TGTGCCAGCAGCTTCGACTTAGCCTCCTACAATGAGCAGTTCTTC. This translates into CASSFDLASYNEQFF.

The chain links TRBV5-5 to TRBJ2-6; 8 bases are a match to TRBD1. CDR1 SGHKS and CDR2 YYEKEE come from the germline V gene (reference sequence). Trimming took 3 bases from V and 0 from J; bases not matched to a gene: 2. CDR3 size: 16 residues. CDR3 region: CASSWTGYSGANVLTF. CDR3 in DNA: TGTGCCAGCAGCTGGACAGGGTACTCTGGGGCCAACGTCCTGACTTTC.

The gene calls are TRBV27 and TRBJ2-2; TRBD1 might be the D (5 bases). This CDR3 has 15 amino acids. The germline gives CDR1 MNHEY, CDR2 SMNVEV (reference sequence). Trimming removed 1 base from V and 5 bases from J, with 11 bases in between. The CDR3 DNA reads as TGTGCCAGCAGTTTATGGGGCAGTAATACCGGGGAGCTGTTTTTT. It yields the protein CASSLWGSNTGELFF.

The chain uses TRBV19 and TRBJ2-7; TRBD2 might be the D (5 bases). Trimming left V 10 bases short and J 3 bases short, with 16 bases between. The CDR3 consists of 13 residues. CDR1 LNHDA and CDR2 SQIVND come from the germline V gene (reference sequence). This CDR3 is CATSADAGYEQYF. CDR3 in DNA: TGTGCCACCTCAGCGGACGCGGGCTACGAGCAGTACTTC.